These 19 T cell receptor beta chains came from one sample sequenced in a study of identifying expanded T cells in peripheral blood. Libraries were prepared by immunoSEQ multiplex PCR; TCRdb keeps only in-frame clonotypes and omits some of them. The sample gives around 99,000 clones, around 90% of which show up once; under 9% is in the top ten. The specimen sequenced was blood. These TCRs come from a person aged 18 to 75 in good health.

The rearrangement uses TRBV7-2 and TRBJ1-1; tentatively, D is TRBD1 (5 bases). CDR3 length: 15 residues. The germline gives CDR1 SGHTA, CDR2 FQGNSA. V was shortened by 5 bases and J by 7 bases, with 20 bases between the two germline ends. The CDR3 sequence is CASSPLGAQTDEAFF. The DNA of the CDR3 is TGTGCCAGCAGCCCCCTCGGGGCACAGACTGATGAAGCTTTCTTT.

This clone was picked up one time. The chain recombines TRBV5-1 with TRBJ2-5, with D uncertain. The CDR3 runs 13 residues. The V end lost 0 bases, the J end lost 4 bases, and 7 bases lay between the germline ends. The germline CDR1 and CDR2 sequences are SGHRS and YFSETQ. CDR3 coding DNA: TGCGCCAGCAGCTTGGAGCTAGTAGAGACCCAGTACTTC. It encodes CASSLELVETQYF.

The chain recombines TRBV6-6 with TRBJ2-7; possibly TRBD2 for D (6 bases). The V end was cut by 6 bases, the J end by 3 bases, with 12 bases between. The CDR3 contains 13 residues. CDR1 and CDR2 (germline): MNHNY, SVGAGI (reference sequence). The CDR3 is CASSQTRDYEQYF. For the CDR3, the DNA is TGTGCCAGCAGCCAGACTAGGGACTACGAGCAGTACTTC.

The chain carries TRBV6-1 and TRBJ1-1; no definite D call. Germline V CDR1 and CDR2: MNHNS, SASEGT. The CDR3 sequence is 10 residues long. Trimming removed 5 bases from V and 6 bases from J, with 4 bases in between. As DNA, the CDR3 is TGTGCCAGCAGTAGACCTGAAGCTTTCTTT. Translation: CASSRPEAFF.

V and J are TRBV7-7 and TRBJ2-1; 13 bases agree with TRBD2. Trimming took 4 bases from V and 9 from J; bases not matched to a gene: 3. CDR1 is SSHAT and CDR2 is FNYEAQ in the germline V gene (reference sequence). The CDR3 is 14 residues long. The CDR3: CASSSTSGRVEQFF. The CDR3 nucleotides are TGTGCCAGCAGCTCTACTAGCGGGAGGGTTGAGCAGTTCTTC.

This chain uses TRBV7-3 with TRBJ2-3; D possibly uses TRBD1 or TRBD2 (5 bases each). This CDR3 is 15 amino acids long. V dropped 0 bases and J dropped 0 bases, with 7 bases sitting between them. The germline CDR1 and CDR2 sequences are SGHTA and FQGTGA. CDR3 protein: CASSLTRDSTDTQYF. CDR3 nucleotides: TGTGCCAGCAGCTTAACTCGGGACAGCACAGATACGCAGTATTTT. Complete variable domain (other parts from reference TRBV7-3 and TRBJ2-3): GAGVSQTPSNKVTEKGKYVELRCDPISGHTALYWYRQSLGQGPEFLIYFQGTGAADDSGLPNDRFFAVRPEGSVSTLKIQRTERGDSAVYLCASSLTRDSTDTQYFGPGTRLTVL.

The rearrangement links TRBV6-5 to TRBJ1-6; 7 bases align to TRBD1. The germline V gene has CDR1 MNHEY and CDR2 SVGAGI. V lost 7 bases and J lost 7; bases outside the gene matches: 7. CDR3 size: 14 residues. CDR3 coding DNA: TGTGCCAGCACTGAGGGGACAGCCAATTCACCCCTCCACTTT. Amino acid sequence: CASTEGTANSPLHF.

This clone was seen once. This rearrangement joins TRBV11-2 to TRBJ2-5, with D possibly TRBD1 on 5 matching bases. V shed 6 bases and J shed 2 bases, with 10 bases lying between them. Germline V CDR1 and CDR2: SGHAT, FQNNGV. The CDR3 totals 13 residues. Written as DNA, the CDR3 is TGTGCCAGCAGATACAGGATTCAAGAGACCCAGTACTTC. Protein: CASRYRIQETQYF.

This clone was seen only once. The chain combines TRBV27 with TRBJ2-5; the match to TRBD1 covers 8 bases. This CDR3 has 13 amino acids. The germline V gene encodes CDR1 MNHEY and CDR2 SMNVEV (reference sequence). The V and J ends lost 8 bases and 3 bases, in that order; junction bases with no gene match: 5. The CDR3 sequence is CASGNRGEETQYF. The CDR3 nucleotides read TGTGCCAGCGGTAACAGGGGGGAAGAGACCCAGTACTTC.

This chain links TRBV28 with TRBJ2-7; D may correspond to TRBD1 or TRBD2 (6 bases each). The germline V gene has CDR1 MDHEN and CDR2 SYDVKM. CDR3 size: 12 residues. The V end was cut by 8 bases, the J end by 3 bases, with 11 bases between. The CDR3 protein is CASQGRIYEQYF. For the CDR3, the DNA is TGTGCCAGCCAGGGGAGGATCTACGAGCAGTACTTC.

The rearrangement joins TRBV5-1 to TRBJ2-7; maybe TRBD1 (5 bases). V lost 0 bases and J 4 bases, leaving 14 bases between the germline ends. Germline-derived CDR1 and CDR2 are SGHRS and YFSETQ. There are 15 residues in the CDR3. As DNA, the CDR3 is TGCGCCAGCAGCTTGGTTCCAGGGTCTTTTTACGAGCAGTACTTC. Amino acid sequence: CASSLVPGSFYEQYF.

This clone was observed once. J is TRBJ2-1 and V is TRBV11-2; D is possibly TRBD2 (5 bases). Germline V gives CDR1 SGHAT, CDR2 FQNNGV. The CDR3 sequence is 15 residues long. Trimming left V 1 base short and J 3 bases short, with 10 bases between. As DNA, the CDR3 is TGTGCCAGCAGCTTAGTAGGAGGTTTCTACAATGAGCAGTTCTTC. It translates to CASSLVGGFYNEQFF.

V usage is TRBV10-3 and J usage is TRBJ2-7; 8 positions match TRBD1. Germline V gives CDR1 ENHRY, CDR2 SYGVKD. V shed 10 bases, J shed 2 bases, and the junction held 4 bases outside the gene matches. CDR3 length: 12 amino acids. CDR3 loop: CATRQGTYEQYF. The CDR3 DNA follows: TGTGCCACTAGACAGGGGACCTACGAGCAGTACTTC.

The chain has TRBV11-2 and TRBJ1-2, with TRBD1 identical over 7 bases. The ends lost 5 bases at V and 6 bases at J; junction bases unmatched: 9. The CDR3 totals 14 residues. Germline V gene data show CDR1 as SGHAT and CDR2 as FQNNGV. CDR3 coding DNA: TGTGCCAGCAGCCCTGGTGAGGGGGCGGATGGCTACACCTTC. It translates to CASSPGEGADGYTF.

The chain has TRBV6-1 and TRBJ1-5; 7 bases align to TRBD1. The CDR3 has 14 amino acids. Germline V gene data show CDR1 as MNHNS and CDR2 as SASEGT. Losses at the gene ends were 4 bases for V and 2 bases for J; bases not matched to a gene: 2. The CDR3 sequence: CASSVGTGNQPQHF. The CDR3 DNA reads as TGTGCCAGCAGTGTGGGGACAGGCAATCAGCCCCAGCATTTT.

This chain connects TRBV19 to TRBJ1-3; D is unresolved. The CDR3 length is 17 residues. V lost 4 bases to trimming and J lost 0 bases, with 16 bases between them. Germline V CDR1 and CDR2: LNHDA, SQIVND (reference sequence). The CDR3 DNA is TGTGCCAGTAGTACAGAAAGGACGGACTTCTCTGGAAACACCATATATTTT. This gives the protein CASSTERTDFSGNTIYF.

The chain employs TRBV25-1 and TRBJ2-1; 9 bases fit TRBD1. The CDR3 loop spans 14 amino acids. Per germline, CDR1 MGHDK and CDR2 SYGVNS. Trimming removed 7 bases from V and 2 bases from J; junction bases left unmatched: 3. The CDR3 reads CASNGQGTYNEQFF. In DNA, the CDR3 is TGTGCCAGCAATGGACAGGGGACCTACAATGAGCAGTTCTTC.

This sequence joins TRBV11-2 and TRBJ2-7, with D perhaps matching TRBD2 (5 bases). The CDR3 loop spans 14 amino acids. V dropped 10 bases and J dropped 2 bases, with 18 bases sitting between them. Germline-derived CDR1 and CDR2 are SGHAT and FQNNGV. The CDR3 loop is CATSRESIAYEQYF. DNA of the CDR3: TGTGCCACCTCAAGGGAGTCGATCGCCTACGAGCAGTACTTC.

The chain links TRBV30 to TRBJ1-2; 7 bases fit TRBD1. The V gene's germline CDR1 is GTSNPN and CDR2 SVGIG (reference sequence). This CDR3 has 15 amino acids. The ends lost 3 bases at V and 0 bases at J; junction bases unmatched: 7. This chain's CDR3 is CAWRVPGTANYGYTF. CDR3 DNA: TGTGCCTGGAGGGTTCCCGGGACAGCTAACTATGGCTACACCTTC. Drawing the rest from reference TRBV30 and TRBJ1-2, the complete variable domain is SQTIHQWPATLVQPVGSPLSLECTVEGTSNPNLYWYRQAAGRGLQLLFYSVGIGQISSEVPQNLSASRPQDRQFILSSKKLLLSDSGFYLCAWRVPGTANYGYTFGSGTRLTVV.